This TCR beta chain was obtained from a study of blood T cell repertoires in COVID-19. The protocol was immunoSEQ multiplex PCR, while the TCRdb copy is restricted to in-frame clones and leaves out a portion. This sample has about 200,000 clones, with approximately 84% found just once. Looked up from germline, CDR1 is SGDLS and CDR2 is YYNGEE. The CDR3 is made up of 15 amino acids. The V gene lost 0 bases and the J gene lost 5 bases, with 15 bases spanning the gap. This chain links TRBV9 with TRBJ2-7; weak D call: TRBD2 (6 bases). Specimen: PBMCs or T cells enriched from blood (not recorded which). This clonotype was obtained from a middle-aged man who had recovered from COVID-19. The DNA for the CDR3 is TGTGCCAGCAGCGTAGCTCCGGGGGTAGAGAACGAGCAGTACTTC. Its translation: CASSVAPGVENEQYF. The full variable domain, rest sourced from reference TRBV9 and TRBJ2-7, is DSGVTQTPKHLITATGQRVTLRCSPRSGDLSVYWYQQSLDQGLQFLIQYYNGEERAKGNILERFSAQQFPDLHSELNLSSLELGDSALYFCASSVAPGVENEQYFGPGTRLTVT.